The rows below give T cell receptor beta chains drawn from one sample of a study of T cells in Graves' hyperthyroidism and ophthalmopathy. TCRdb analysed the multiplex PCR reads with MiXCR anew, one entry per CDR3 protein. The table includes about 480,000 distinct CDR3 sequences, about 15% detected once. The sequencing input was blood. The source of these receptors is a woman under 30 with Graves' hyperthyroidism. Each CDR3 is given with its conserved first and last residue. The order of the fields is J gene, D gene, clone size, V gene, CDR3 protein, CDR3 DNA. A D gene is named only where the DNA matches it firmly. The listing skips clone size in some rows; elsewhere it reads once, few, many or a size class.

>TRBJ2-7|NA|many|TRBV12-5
CASGADKQHYEQYF
TGTGCTAGTGGTGCTGACAAACAACACTACGAGCAGTACTTC
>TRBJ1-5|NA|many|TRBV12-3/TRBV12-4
CASSPRPLQPQHF
TGTGCCAGCAGTCCTCGACCTCTACAGCCCCAGCATTTT
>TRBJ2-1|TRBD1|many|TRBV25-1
CASSDPGTAAYNEQFF
TGTGCCAGCAGTGACCCCGGGACAGCAGCGTACAATGAGCAGTTCTTC
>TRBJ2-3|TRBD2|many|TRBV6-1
CASSEAGLAGRDTQYF
TGTGCCAGCAGTGAAGCGGGACTAGCGGGACGAGATACGCAGTATTTT
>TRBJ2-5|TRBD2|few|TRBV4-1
CASSQDPSGVKQETQYF
TGCGCCAGCAGCCAAGATCCTAGCGGGGTTAAACAAGAGACCCAGTACTTC
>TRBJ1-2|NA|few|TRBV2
CASVGSPYGYTF
TGTGCCAGCGTGGGGAGCCCCTATGGCTACACCTTC
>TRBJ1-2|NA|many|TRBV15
CATSREGNQANYGYTF
TGTGCCACCAGCAGAGAGGGGAACCAGGCAAACTATGGCTACACCTTC
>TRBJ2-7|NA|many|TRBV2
CASSVGGQSLTYEQYF
TGTGCCAGCAGCGTCGGGGGTCAGTCTCTTACCTACGAGCAGTACTTC
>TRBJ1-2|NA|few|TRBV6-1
CASISFSHYLYGYTF
TGTGCCAGCATAAGTTTCAGCCATTACCTCTATGGCTACACCTTC
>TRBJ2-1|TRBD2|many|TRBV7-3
CASSSGLAGVPEQFF
TGTGCCAGCAGCTCCGGACTAGCGGGAGTCCCTGAGCAGTTCTTC
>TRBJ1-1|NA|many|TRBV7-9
CASTNLGKAEAFF
TGTGCCAGCACCAATCTCGGGAAGGCTGAAGCTTTCTTT
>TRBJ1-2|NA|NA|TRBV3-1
CASSQDVLGNGYTF
TGTGCCAGCAGCCAAGATGTGTTGGGTAATGGCTACACCTTC
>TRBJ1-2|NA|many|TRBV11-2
CASSLGPGYGYTF
TGTGCCAGCAGCTTAGGACCAGGCTATGGCTACACCTTC